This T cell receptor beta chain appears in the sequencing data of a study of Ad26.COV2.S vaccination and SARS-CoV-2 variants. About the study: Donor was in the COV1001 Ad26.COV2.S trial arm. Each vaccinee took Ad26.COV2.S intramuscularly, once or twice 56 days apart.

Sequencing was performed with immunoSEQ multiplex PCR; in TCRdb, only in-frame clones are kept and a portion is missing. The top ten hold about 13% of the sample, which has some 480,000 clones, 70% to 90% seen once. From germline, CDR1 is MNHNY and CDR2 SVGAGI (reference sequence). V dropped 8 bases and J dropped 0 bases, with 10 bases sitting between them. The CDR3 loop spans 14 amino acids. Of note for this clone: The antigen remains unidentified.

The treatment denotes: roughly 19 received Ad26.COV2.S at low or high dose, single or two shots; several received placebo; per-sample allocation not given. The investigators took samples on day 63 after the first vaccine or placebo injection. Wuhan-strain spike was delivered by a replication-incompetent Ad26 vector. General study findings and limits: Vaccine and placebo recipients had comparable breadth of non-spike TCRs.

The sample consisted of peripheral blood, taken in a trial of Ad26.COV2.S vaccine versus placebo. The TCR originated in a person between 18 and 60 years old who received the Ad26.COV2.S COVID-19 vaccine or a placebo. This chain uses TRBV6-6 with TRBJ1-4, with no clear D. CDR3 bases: TGTGCCAGCCACAGATCTGCAACTAATGAAAAACTGTTTTTT. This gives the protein CASHRSATNEKLFF.